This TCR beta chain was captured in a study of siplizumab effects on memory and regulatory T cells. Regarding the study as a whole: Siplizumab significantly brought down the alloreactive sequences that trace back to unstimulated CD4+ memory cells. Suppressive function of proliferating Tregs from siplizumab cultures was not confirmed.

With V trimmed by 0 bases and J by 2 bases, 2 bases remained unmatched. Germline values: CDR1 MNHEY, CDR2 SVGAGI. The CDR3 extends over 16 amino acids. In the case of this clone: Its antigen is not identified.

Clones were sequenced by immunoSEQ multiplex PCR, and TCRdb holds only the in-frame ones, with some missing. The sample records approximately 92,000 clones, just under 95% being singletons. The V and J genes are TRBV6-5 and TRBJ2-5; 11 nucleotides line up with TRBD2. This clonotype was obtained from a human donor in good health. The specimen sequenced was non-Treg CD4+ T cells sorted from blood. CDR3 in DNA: TGTGCCAGCAGTTACTCTAGACTAGCGGGACAAGAGACCCAGTACTTC. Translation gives CASSYSRLAGQETQYF.